These 10 T cell receptor beta chains were all obtained from the same sample, sequenced in a study of blood T cell repertoires in COVID-19. Assay used: immunoSEQ multiplex PCR; TCRdb lists only in-frame clones, some missing. Of 85,000 to 120,000 clones listed, about two thirds are singletons. Sequenced: peripheral blood. All receptors come from a human donor with acute or convalescent COVID-19. The donor label of this sample is uncertain.

The sample holds a few counts of this clone. The chain recombines TRBV3-1 (or the pseudogene TRBV3-2) with TRBJ1-1; a weak D match, TRBD1 (6 bases). V dropped 5 bases and J dropped 3 bases, with 22 bases sitting between them. Germline values: CDR1 LGHDT, CDR2 YNNKEL (reference sequence). The CDR3 covers 17 residues. CDR3 protein: CASSVGTLRRIDTEAFF. The CDR3 DNA is TGTGCCAGCAGCGTCGGGACATTACGGCGAATCGACACTGAAGCTTTCTTT.

The chain recombines TRBV12-2 with TRBJ2-7; the table's D call, TRBD1, was not checked against the DNA. TRBV12-2 is classified as a pseudogene. The CDR3 runs 15 residues. In DNA, the CDR3 is TGTGCAAGTCGCTTAGTACCGGACAGAACCTACGAGCAGTACGTC. Amino acid sequence: CASRLVPDRTYEQYV.

This clone was picked up a small number of times. This chain connects TRBV6-5 to TRBJ1-6; D is unresolved. Germline V gene lookup returns CDR1 MNHEY and CDR2 SVGAGI. Between the trimmed V and J ends, which lost 7 bases and 0 bases, there was a span of 10 bases. This CDR3 region has 15 residues. The CDR3 is CASMRVSSYNSPLHF. DNA for the CDR3: TGTGCCAGCATGCGGGTGAGCTCCTATAATTCACCCCTCCACTTT.

The V call is TRBV7-2, the J call TRBJ1-5; no reliable D call. This CDR3 is built from 13 residues. CDR1 SGHTA and CDR2 FQGNSA come from the germline V gene. The V end lost 4 bases, the J end lost 4 bases, and 8 bases lay between the germline ends. The DNA for the CDR3 is TGTGCCAGCAGCTCAGCCTTAAATCAGCCCCAGCATTTT. Its translation: CASSSALNQPQHF.

This rearrangement joins TRBV2 to TRBJ1-1, with D maybe TRBD1 (5 bases). The CDR3 is 12 residues long. The ends were cut back, 5 bases at V and 7 bases at J, with 11 bases in the middle. The germline V gene encodes CDR1 SNHLY and CDR2 FYNNEI. For the CDR3, the DNA is TGTGCCAGCAGTATTTCGGGACTTGAAGCTTTCTTT. This codes for CASSISGLEAFF. Together with reference TRBV2 and TRBJ1-1, the CDR3 gives the full variable domain: EPEVTQTPSHQVTQMGQEVILRCVPISNHLYFYWYRQILGQKVEFLVSFYNNEISEKSEIFDDQFSVERPDGSNFTLKIRSTKLEDSAMYFCASSISGLEAFFGQGTRLTVV.

The chain has TRBV9 and TRBJ2-3; D may be TRBD2 (6 bases). The CDR3 contains 15 residues. The V and J ends lost 0 bases and 2 bases respectively, with 10 bases between them. Germline V gives CDR1 SGDLS, CDR2 YYNGEE. The CDR3 loop reads CASSVGWTNTDTQYF. Written as DNA, the CDR3 is TGTGCCAGCAGCGTAGGGTGGACTAACACAGATACGCAGTATTTT.

CDR3 in DNA: TGTGCCAGCAGCTCGGGACAGGGCGGGAACTATGGCTACACCTTC. This encodes CASSSGQGGNYGYTF. J is TRBJ1-2 and V is TRBV5-6; 9 nucleotides align to TRBD1. The CDR3 is 15 amino acids. Germline CDR1 SGHDT, CDR2 YYEEEE. V lost 3 bases to trimming and J lost 2 bases; unmatched junction nucleotides: 5.

This clone was seen once. The CDR3 DNA follows: TGCGCCAGCAGCTTCACACCCGGGACAGCATTCTCTGGGGCCAACGTCCTGACTTTC. This sequence encodes CASSFTPGTAFSGANVLTF. The chain uses TRBV5-1 and TRBJ2-6, with 7 bases lining up with TRBD1. V lost 2 bases and J lost 0; bases outside the gene matches: 11. The CDR3 totals 19 residues. Germline V gives CDR1 SGHRS, CDR2 YFSETQ.

There are a few counts of this clone. In the same sample, other DNA sequences code for this CDR3. This chain connects TRBV28 to TRBJ1-2; D possibly corresponds to TRBD1 (5 bases). Per germline, CDR1 MDHEN and CDR2 SYDVKM. V lost 1 base and J lost 2, with 8 bases in between. The CDR3 is made up of 14 amino acids. The CDR3, as DNA: TGTGCCAGCAGTTTATTGGGGGGGAACTATGGCTACACCTTC. Amino acids: CASSLLGGNYGYTF.

The gene calls are TRBV2 and TRBJ2-2, with TRBD1 identical over 9 bases. Germline V CDR1 and CDR2: SNHLY, FYNNEI. Trimming at V came to 7 bases and at J to 7 bases, leaving 13 bases not matched to a gene. This CDR3 has 16 amino acids. CDR3 loop: CASKREGQGLGGELFF. The CDR3 nucleotides are TGTGCCAGCAAAAGGGAAGGACAGGGGCTCGGCGGGGAGCTGTTTTTT.